This TCR beta chain stems from a study of human T cells and chemical hapten exposure. In the study overall: Chiefly female patients presented with alopecia areata, totalis or universalis. Study observations and caveats: Healthy individuals' immune responses may differ from those of donors, who had alopecia.

About this clonotype itself: The antigen remains unidentified.

This CDR3 has 14 amino acids. Germline CDR1 SGHRS, CDR2 YFSETQ. Deletions cut 2 bases from V and 2 bases from J, with 10 bases between. Time point reported: patch test 2, 6 weeks after DPC sensitization. Stated treatment: therapeutic diphenylcyclopropenone sensitization with weekly scalp DPC. Each donor was an alopecia patient between 18 and 70 years of age who qualified for DPC. Authors' processing steps: Per-sample TCR counts ranged from about 20,000 to 700,000, median roughly 96,000. TCRdb passed the RACE reads through MiXCR, listing each CDR3 protein once. In this record, the V and J calls reflect TCRdb's handling and not the investigators' own analysis. The table has a few hundred thousand distinct CDR3 sequences, about 6% seen once; the top ten hold about 5.6%.

The material sequenced was whole blood, taken in connection with sensitization to the hapten diphenylcyclopropenone (DPC). The chain links TRBV5-1 to TRBJ2-5, with D possibly being TRBD1 or TRBD2 (5 bases each). The receptor was derived from a woman between 18 and 29 years old with alopecia areata. Some clones in this sample may be carry-over from other donors' samples. The CDR3 loop reads CASSFRGVQETQYF. CDR3 in DNA: TGCGCCAGCAGCTTCCGAGGGGTGCAAGAGACCCAGTACTTC.